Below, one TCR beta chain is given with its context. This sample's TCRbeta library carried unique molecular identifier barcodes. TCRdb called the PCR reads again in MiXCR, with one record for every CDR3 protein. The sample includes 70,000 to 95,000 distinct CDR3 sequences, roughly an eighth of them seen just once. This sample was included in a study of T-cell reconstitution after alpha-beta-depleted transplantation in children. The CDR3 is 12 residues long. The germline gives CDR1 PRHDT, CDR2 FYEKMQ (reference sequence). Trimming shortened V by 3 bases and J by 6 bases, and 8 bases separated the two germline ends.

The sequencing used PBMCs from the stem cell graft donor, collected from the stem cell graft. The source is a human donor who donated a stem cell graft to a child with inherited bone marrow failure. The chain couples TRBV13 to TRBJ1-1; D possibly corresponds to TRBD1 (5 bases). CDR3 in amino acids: CASSLGGAEAFF. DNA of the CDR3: TGTGCCAGCAGCTTGGGGGGGGCTGAAGCTTTCTTT.